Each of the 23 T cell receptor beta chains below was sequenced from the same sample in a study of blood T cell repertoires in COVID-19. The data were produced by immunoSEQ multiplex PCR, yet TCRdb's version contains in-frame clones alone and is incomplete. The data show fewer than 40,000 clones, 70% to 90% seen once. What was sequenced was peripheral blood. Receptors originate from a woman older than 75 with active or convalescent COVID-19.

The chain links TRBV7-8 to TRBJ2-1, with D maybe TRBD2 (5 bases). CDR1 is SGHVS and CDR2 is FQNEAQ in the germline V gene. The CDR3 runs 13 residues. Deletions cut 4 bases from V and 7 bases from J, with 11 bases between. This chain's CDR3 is CASSSRGWNEQFF. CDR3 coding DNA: TGTGCCAGCAGCTCCCGAGGGTGGAATGAGCAGTTCTTC.

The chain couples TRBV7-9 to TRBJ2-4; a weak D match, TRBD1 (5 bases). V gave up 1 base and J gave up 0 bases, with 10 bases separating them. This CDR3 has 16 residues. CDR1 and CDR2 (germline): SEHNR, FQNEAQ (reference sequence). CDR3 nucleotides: TGTGCCAGCAGCTTAGGACAGACCCTAGCCAAAAACATTCAGTACTTC. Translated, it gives CASSLGQTLAKNIQYF.

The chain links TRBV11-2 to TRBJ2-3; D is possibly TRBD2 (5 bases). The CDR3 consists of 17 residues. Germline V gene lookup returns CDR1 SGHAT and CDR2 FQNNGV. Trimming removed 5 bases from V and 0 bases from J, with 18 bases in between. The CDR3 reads CASSPTRARRSTDTQYF. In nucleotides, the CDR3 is TGTGCCAGCAGCCCTACTAGAGCCCGTAGAAGCACAGATACGCAGTATTTT.

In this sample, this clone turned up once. As DNA, the CDR3 is TGCGCCAGCAGCCGACTTTCGACAGGGAGCTCCTACGAGCAGTACTTC. Translation gives CASSRLSTGSSYEQYF. V gene TRBV5-1 combines with J gene TRBJ2-7; 7 positions agree with TRBD1. Germline V gene data show CDR1 as SGHRS and CDR2 as YFSETQ. V shed 4 bases and J 0 bases; nucleotides not matched to a gene: 10. This CDR3 has 16 residues.

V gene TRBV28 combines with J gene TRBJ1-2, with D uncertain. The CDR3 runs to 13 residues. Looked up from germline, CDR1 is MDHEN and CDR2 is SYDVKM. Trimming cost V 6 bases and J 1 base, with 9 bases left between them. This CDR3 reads CASSDMVNYGYTF. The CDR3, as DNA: TGTGCCAGCAGCGACATGGTTAACTATGGCTACACCTTC.

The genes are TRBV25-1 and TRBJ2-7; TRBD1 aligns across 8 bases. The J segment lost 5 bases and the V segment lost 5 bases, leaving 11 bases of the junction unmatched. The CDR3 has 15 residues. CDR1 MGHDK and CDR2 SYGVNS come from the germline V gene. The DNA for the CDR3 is TGTGCCAGCAGTTTAAGATTCGAGACAGGGGACGAGCAGTACTTC. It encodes CASSLRFETGDEQYF.

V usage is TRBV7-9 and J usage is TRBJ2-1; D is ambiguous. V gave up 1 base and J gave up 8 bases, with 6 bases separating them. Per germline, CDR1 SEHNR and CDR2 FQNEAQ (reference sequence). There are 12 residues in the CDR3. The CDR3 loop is CASSLGIDEQFF. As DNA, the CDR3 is TGTGCCAGCAGCTTAGGTATCGATGAGCAGTTCTTC.

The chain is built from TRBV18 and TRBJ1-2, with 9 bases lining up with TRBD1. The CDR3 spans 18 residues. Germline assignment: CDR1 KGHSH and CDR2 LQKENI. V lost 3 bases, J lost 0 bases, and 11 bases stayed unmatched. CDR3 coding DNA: TGTGCCAGCTCACCCTCGGGACAGGGACCTGCGTCTAACTATGGCTACACCTTC. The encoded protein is CASSPSGQGPASNYGYTF.

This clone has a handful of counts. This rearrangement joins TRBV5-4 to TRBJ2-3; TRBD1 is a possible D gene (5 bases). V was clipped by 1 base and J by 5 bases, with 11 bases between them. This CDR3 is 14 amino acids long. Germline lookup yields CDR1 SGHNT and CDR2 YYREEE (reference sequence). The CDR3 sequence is CASSLQGSVDTQYF. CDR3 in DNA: TGTGCCAGCAGCTTGCAGGGTTCGGTAGATACGCAGTATTTT.

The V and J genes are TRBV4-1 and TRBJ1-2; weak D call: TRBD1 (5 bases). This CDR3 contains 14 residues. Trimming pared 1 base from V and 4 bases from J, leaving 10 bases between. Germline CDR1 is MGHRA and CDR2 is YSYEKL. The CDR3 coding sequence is TGCGCCAGCAGCCAAGGATGGGGGGTCTATGGCTACACCTTC. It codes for CASSQGWGVYGYTF.

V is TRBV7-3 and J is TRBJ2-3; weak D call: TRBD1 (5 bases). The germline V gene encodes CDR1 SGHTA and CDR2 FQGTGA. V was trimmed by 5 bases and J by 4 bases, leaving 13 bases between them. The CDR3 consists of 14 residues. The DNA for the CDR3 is TGTGCCAGCAGCGAACGACAGTCTCCAGATACGCAGTATTTT. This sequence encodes CASSERQSPDTQYF.

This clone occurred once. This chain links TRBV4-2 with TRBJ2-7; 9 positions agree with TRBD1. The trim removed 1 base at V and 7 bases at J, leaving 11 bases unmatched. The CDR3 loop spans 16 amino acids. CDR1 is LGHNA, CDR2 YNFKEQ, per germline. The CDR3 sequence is CASSQVLGQGTEEQYF. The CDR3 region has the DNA TGTGCCAGCAGCCAAGTTTTGGGACAGGGCACGGAAGAGCAGTACTTC.

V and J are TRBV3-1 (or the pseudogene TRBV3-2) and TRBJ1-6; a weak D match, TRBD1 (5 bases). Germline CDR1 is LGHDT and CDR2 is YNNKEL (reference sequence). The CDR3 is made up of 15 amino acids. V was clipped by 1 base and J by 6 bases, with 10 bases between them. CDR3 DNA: TGTGCCAGCAGCCAAGTGATCGGGGGTAATTCACCCCTCCACTTT. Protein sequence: CASSQVIGGNSPLHF.

The CDR3 sequence is CSARTGPEAFF. Here the CDR3 DNA reads TGCAGCGCCCGGACTGGGCCTGAAGCTTTCTTT. This chain uses TRBV29-1 with TRBJ1-1, with D unresolved. With 7 bases removed from V and 6 bases from J, the gap between germline ends came to 12 bases. The CDR3 is made up of 11 amino acids. Germline lookup yields CDR1 SQVTM and CDR2 ANQGSEA.

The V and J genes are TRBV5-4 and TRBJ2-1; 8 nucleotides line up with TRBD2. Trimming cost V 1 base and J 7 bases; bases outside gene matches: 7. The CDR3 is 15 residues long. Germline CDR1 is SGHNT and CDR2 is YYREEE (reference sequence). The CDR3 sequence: CASSLYAGGRNEQFF. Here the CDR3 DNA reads TGTGCCAGCAGCTTGTATGCGGGGGGTCGGAATGAGCAGTTCTTC.

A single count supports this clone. In DNA form, the CDR3 reads TGTGCCATCAGTGAATCAGTGGGGGGAACAACCGGGGAGCTGTTTTTT. This sequence encodes CAISESVGGTTGELFF. The V and J genes are TRBV10-3 and TRBJ2-2; TRBD2 might be the D (6 bases). V was cut by 3 bases and J by 5 bases, with 16 bases left in between. The germline gives CDR1 ENHRY, CDR2 SYGVKD. The CDR3 contains 16 residues.

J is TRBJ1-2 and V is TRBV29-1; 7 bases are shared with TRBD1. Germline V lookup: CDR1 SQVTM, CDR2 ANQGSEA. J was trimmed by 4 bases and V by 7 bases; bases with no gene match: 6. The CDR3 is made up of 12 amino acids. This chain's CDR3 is CSANRGPYGYTF. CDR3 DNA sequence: TGCAGCGCCAACAGGGGCCCCTATGGCTACACCTTC.

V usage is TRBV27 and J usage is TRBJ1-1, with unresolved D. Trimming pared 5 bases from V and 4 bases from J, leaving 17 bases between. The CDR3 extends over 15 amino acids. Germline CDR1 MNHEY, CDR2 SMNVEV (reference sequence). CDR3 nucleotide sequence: TGTGCCAGCAGTCCTCCCGATGCCAGTGGCACTGAAGCTTTCTTT. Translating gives CASSPPDASGTEAFF.

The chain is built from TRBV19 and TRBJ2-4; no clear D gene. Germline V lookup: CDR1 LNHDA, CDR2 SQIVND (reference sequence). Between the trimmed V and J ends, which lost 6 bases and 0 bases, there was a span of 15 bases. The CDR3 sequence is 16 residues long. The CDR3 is CASSGWSIVAKNIQYF. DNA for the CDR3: TGTGCCAGTAGCGGGTGGAGCATCGTAGCCAAAAACATTCAGTACTTC.

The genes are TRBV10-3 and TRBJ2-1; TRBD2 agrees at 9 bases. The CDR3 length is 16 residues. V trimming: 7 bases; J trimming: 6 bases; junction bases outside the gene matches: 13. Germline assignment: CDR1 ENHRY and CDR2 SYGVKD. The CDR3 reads CAITDQRTSVSNEQFF. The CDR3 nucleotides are TGTGCCATCACCGACCAGAGGACTAGCGTCTCCAATGAGCAGTTCTTC.

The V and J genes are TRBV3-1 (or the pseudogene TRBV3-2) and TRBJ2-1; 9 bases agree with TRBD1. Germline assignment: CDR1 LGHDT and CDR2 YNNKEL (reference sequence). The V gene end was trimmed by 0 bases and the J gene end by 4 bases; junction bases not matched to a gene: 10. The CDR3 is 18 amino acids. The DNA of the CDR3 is TGTGCCAGCAGCCAAGAAGCGGGACAGGGTGGGTGGTACAATGAGCAGTTCTTC. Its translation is CASSQEAGQGGWYNEQFF.

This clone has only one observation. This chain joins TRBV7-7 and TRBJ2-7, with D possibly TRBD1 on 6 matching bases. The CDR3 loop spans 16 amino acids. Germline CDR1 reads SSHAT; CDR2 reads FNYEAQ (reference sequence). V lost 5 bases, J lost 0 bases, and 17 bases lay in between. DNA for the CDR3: TGTGCCAGCAGCCCCTACGTGGGGGCAAGCTCCTACGAGCAGTACTTC. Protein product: CASSPYVGASSYEQYF.

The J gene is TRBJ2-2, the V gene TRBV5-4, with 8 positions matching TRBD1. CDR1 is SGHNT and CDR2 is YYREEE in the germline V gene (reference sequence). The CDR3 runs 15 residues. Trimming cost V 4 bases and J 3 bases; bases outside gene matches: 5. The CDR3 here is CASSDKQGDTGELFF. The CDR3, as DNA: TGTGCCAGCAGCGATAAACAGGGGGACACCGGGGAGCTGTTTTTT.